This is a list of T cell receptor beta chains from one sample in a study of blood T cell repertoires in COVID-19. Generated by immunoSEQ multiplex PCR, the TCRdb table keeps only in-frame clones and is missing some. This sample has a few hundred thousand clones, with around 87% found just once. The sample comprised PBMCs or T cells enriched from blood (not recorded which). The receptors were sampled from a man younger than 40 who had recovered from COVID-19. The CDR3 runs from the conserved cysteine through the conserved F or W. A D gene is named only where the DNA matches it firmly. Rows give clone size only sometimes, using once, few, many, or a class for an expanded clone.

j_call clone_size d_call v_call cdr3_aa cdr3_nt
TRBJ2-5 NA TRBD1 TRBV4-3 CASSPESDRGKTQYF TGCGCCAGCAGCCCAGAGTCAGACAGGGGCAAGACCCAGTACTTC
TRBJ2-1 once TRBD2 TRBV4-1 CASSPGLVTPNEQFF TGCGCCAGCAGCCCGGGACTAGTAACGCCCAATGAGCAGTTCTTC
TRBJ1-1 once NA TRBV6-5 CASIKAGTVNTEAFF TGTGCCAGCATCAAGGCCGGTACAGTCAACACTGAAGCTTTCTTT
TRBJ1-4 few TRBD1 TRBV7-2 CASSLDRGNEKLFF TGTGCCAGCAGTTTGGACAGGGGTAATGAAAAACTGTTTTTT
TRBJ2-5 NA TRBD2 TRBV27 CASSPSGGFQETQYF TGTGCCAGCAGCCCTAGCGGGGGATTCCAAGAGACCCAGTACTTC
TRBJ1-1 NA NA TRBV7-2 CASSLRGNTEAFF TGTGCCAGCAGCTTAAGGGGTAACACTGAAGCTTTCTTT
TRBJ2-3 NA NA TRBV5-1 CASSLEGRSTDTQYF TGCGCCAGCAGCTTGGAGGGGAGGAGTACAGATACGCAGTATTTT
TRBJ1-2 NA NA TRBV5-1 CASSLTGMDYGYTF TGCGCCAGCAGCTTGACAGGGATGGACTATGGCTACACCTTC
TRBJ1-5 once NA TRBV9 CASSFSGDGNQPQHF TGTGCCAGCAGCTTTTCGGGAGACGGCAATCAGCCCCAGCATTTT
TRBJ2-2 few TRBD1 TRBV7-6 CASSLEQGAIGELFF TGTGCCAGCAGCTTAGAACAGGGGGCAATCGGGGAGCTGTTTTTT
TRBJ1-6 NA NA TRBV2 CASSIGGGRGNSPLHF TGTGCCAGCAGTATTGGGGGTGGCAGGGGAAATTCACCCCTCCACTTT
TRBJ2-2 few NA TRBV27 CASSQLSLGGELFF TGTGCCAGCAGTCAACTATCCTTGGGCGGGGAGCTGTTTTTT
TRBJ1-5 NA TRBD1 TRBV6-6 CASRDRGHQPQHF TGTGCCAGCAGGGACAGGGGACATCAGCCCCAGCATTTT
TRBJ1-6 NA NA TRBV5-4 CASSRNSGGGPNSPLHF TGTGCCAGCAGCCGCAATAGTGGAGGAGGACCTAATTCACCCCTCCACTTT
TRBJ1-1 NA TRBD1 TRBV30 CAWSVWTGGIMNTEAFF TGTGCCTGGAGTGTATGGACAGGGGGGATTATGAACACTGAAGCTTTCTTT
TRBJ1-6 NA NA TRBV3-1/TRBV3-2 CASSRSTGSRNSPLHF TGTGCCAGCAGCCGATCAACAGGGTCGAGAAATTCACCCCTCCACTTT
TRBJ2-2 NA TRBD1 TRBV7-3 CASSSTGDGELFF TGTGCCAGCAGCTCTACAGGGGATGGGGAGCTGTTTTTT
TRBJ2-2 NA NA TRBV24-1 CATSDGVAGELFF TGTGCCACCAGTGACGGAGTGGCCGGGGAGCTGTTTTTT
TRBJ1-2 NA NA TRBV6-6 CATSSWEGMSFHGYTF TGTGCCACGTCATCATGGGAGGGGATGTCGTTCCATGGCTACACCTTC
TRBJ1-2 once TRBD1 TRBV3-1/TRBV3-2 CASSRSYRQGADGYTF TGTGCCAGCAGCCGTTCGTACCGACAGGGGGCGGATGGCTACACCTTC
TRBJ1-1 NA NA TRBV10-1 CASSDPNTEAFF TGCGCCAGCAGTGACCCAAACACTGAAGCTTTCTTT
TRBJ2-2 NA NA TRBV5-6 CASSLVGGRELFF TGTGCCAGCAGCTTGGTAGGGGGTAGGGAGCTGTTTTTT
TRBJ1-3 NA NA TRBV21-1 CASIHLREGSGNTIYF TGTGCCAGCATCCACCTAAGGGAGGGCTCTGGAAACACCATATATTTT
TRBJ2-1 NA TRBD2 TRBV25-1 CASSGSSGGLNEQFF TGTGCCAGCAGTGGATCTAGCGGGGGGCTCAATGAGCAGTTCTTC
TRBJ1-2 NA NA TRBV6-5 CASSPQGSYGYTF TGTGCCAGCAGCCCACAGGGTTCCTATGGCTACACCTTC
TRBJ1-1 NA TRBD1 TRBV19 CASPGTEGGTEAFF TGTGCCAGTCCCGGGACAGAGGGGGGCACTGAAGCTTTCTTT
TRBJ2-7 once NA TRBV5-1 CASSPSVSYEQYF TGCGCCAGCAGCCCCTCCGTCAGCTACGAGCAGTACTTC
TRBJ1-4 NA TRBD1 TRBV5-1 CASSGQGATNEKLFF TGCGCCAGCAGCGGACAGGGGGCAACTAATGAAAAACTGTTTTTT
TRBJ1-3 NA NA TRBV7-6 CASSLPSSGNTIYF TGTGCCAGCAGCTTACCGAGCTCTGGAAACACCATATATTTT
TRBJ1-4 NA TRBD1 TRBV4-1 CASSRQGQGNEKLFF TGCGCCAGCAGCCGTCAGGGACAGGGTAATGAAAAACTGTTTTTT
TRBJ1-2 NA NA TRBV4-1 CASSQDSYGYTF TGCGCCAGCAGCCAAGACTCTTATGGCTACACCTTC
TRBJ2-5 NA NA TRBV5-1 CASSLSNGETQYF TGCGCCAGCAGCTTGTCTAATGGAGAGACCCAGTACTTC
TRBJ1-1 NA NA TRBV7-3 CASSLQAPGNTEAFF TGTGCCAGCAGCTTACAGGCCCCAGGGAACACTGAAGCTTTCTTT
TRBJ2-7 NA NA TRBV14 CASSQINVGPPYEQYF TGTGCCAGCAGCCAGATAAACGTGGGGCCCCCCTACGAGCAGTACTTC
TRBJ2-1 NA TRBD2 TRBV6-1 CASSEAPSGLDNEQFF TGTGCCAGCAGTGAAGCGCCTAGCGGGCTGGATAATGAGCAGTTCTTC
TRBJ2-2 NA TRBD1 TRBV29-1 CSAGTGGGELFF TGCAGCGCTGGGACAGGCGGGGGGGAGCTGTTTTTT
TRBJ2-4 NA TRBD1 TRBV7-9 CASSTNPGTGLSKNIQYF TGTGCCAGCAGCACAAATCCCGGGACAGGGTTATCCAAAAACATTCAGTACTTC
TRBJ2-5 NA TRBD2 TRBV7-2 CASSYLTSGQTQYF TGTGCCAGCAGCTACTTGACTAGCGGACAGACCCAGTACTTC
TRBJ2-3 once NA TRBV12-3/TRBV12-4 CASSFLLTDTQYF TGTGCCAGCAGTTTCCTTCTCACAGATACGCAGTATTTT
TRBJ2-1 NA NA TRBV5-4 CASSLGNGAGNEQFF TGTGCCAGCAGCTTGGGGAACGGTGCGGGCAATGAGCAGTTCTTC
TRBJ2-1 NA TRBD1 TRBV9 CASSPLGGIYNEQFF TGTGCCAGCAGCCCTCTAGGGGGCATCTACAATGAGCAGTTCTTC
TRBJ1-1 NA NA TRBV4-2 CASSQGAKNTEAFF TGTGCCAGCAGCCAAGGAGCTAAGAACACTGAAGCTTTCTTT
TRBJ1-5 NA NA TRBV18 CASSPRESNQPQHF TGTGCCAGCTCACCACGAGAAAGCAATCAGCCCCAGCATTTT
TRBJ2-3 NA TRBD2 TRBV7-2 CASSSPSGVKDTQYF TGTGCCAGCAGCTCCCCTAGCGGGGTTAAAGATACGCAGTATTTT
TRBJ1-2 NA NA TRBV6-2/TRBV6-3 CASSYSYVSDYGYTF TGTGCCAGCAGTTATTCTTACGTTTCGGACTATGGCTACACCTTC
TRBJ1-4 NA TRBD1 TRBV9 CASSVFDKDRGTEKLFF TGTGCCAGCAGCGTTTTCGACAAAGACAGGGGAACCGAAAAACTGTTTTTT
TRBJ1-6 NA NA TRBV7-8 CASSRQDNSPLHF TGTGCCAGCAGCCGACAGGATAATTCACCCCTCCACTTT
TRBJ2-7 NA TRBD1 TRBV10-3 CAINPGTEYEQYF TGTGCCATCAACCCCGGGACAGAATACGAGCAGTACTTC
TRBJ2-6 NA TRBD1 TRBV9 CASSVTGGWAGANVLTF TGTGCCAGCAGCGTCACAGGGGGCTGGGCTGGGGCCAACGTCCTGACTTTC
TRBJ2-1 once NA TRBV2 CASNLLGHDVQFF TGTGCCAGCAACCTATTAGGACATGATGTGCAGTTCTTC
TRBJ1-6 NA NA TRBV30 CAWSVSPPNSPLHF TGTGCCTGGAGTGTAAGCCCCCCGAATTCACCCCTCCACTTT
TRBJ1-2 NA NA TRBV12-5 CASGSPDWVTNYGYTF TGTGCTAGTGGCTCCCCGGACTGGGTAACTAACTATGGCTACACCTTC
TRBJ2-7 NA NA TRBV7-9 CASSLVGEQYF TGTGCCAGCAGCTTAGTCGGCGAGCAGTACTTC